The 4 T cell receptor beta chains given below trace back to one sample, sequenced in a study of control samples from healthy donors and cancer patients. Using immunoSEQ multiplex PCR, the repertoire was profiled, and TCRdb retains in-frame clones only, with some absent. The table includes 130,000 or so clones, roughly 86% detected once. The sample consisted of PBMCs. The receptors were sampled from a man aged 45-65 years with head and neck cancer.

CDR3 loop: CASSRTGGIIPEAFF. The DNA of the CDR3 is TGTGCCAGCAGTCGGACAGGGGGCATAATCCCTGAAGCTTTCTTT. V is TRBV6-5 and J is TRBJ1-1, with TRBD1 identical over 11 bases. Looked up from germline, CDR1 is MNHEY and CDR2 is SVGAGI. The CDR3 has 15 amino acids. Trimming cost V 5 bases and J 6 bases; bases outside gene matches: 8.

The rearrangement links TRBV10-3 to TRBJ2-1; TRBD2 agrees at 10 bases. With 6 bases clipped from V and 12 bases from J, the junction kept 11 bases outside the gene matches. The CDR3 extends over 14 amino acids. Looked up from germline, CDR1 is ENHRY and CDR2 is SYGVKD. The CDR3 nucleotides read TGTGCCATCAGGGACCAAGCGGGGGGGCGAGGGCAGTTCTTC. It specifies CAIRDQAGGRGQFF.

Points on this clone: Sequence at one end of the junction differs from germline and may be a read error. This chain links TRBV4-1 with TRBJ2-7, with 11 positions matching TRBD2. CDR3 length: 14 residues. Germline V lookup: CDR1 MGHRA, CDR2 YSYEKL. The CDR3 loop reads CASRQVGTSGEQYF. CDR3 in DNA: TGCGCCAGCAGGCAAGTGGGGACTAGCGGCGAGCAGTACTTC.

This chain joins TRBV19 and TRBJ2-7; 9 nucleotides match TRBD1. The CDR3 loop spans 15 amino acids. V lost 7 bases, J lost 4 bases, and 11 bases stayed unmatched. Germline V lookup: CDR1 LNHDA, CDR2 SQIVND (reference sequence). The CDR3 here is CASTTSGTGTYEQYF. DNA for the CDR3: TGTGCCAGTACCACCTCCGGGACAGGGACTTACGAGCAGTACTTC.